A selection of T cell receptor beta chains follows, all from one sample in a study of shared clonotypes between healthy human individuals. Sequencing was performed with immunoSEQ multiplex PCR; in TCRdb, only in-frame clones are kept and a portion is missing. The sample has approximately 980,000 clones; 76% are singletons. Sequenced: memory CD4+ T cells sorted from blood. These receptors were obtained from a man younger than 30 in good health. Each CDR3 is given with its conserved first and last residue. The order of the fields is D gene, V gene, J gene, clone size, CDR3 DNA, CDR3 protein. The D gene is left open where the match is weak. Clone size is not always given. Where it is, it says once, few, many or a class for expanded clones.

>-|TRBV7-3|TRBJ1-4|many
TGTGCCAGCAGCCCCGGAGGGGAGGGCGGTAATGAAAAACTGTTTTTT
CASSPGGEGGNEKLFF
>-|TRBV28|TRBJ1-5|-
TGTGCCAGCAGTGTACAGGGCAATCAGCCCCAGCATTTT
CASSVQGNQPQHF
>-|TRBV5-1|TRBJ2-3|few
TGCGCCAGCAGCCCCCTCAGGGGGGCGTCAGATACGCAGTATTTT
CASSPLRGASDTQYF
>-|TRBV7-2|TRBJ2-1|-
TGTGCCAGCAGCTTAGCTGGGCAGGCTAGCAATGAGCAGTTCTTC
CASSLAGQASNEQFF
>-|TRBV25-1|TRBJ1-4|-
TGTGCCAGCAGTGATGGAGGAGGGGGTGAAAAACTGTTTTTT
CASSDGGGGEKLFF
>TRBD1|TRBV6-1|TRBJ1-6|-
TGTGCCAGCATGGGACAGTGGAATTCACCCCTCCACTTT
CASMGQWNSPLHF
>-|TRBV6-1|TRBJ2-1|-
TGTGCCAGCAGTGAAAGAGGCCATGAGCAGTTCTTC
CASSERGHEQFF
>-|TRBV6-5|TRBJ1-1|-
TGTGCCAGCAGTGCTCCGGGGGGGAAGGCTTTCTTT
CASSAPGGKAFF
>-|TRBV30|TRBJ2-7|-
TGTGCCTGGAGTGTACGCGCGGGACGGAGCTACGAGCAGTACTTC
CAWSVRAGRSYEQYF
>TRBD1|TRBV28|TRBJ2-7|-
TGTGCCAGCAGTCCCCCGGGACAGGGAACCTACGAGCAGTACTTC
CASSPPGQGTYEQYF
>-|TRBV28|TRBJ1-2|-
TGTGCCACCTCTTTAGGGGGAGGGGAGAGCTATGGCTACACCTTC
CATSLGGGESYGYTF
>TRBD1|TRBV2|TRBJ1-6|few
TGTGCCAGCAGTGAAGAGGACAGGGTAAATTCACCCCTCCACTTT
CASSEEDRVNSPLHF
>TRBD2|TRBV5-4|TRBJ2-1|-
TGTGCCAGCAGCCCTAAAAACGGGGGGTACTACAATGAGCAGTTCTTC
CASSPKNGGYYNEQFF
>-|TRBV5-1|TRBJ2-5|-
TGCGCCAGCAGCTTGGGGGGTCTTGGGGAGACCCAGTACTTC
CASSLGGLGETQYF
>TRBD2|TRBV7-2|TRBJ2-7|-
TGTGCCAGCAGCTTAGCAGGACTAGCGGGAACCTACGAGCAGTACTTC
CASSLAGLAGTYEQYF
>TRBD1|TRBV9|TRBJ1-5|once
TGTGCCAGCAGCGTAGGCACAGGGGGTGGGCAGCCCCAGCATTTT
CASSVGTGGGQPQHF
>-|TRBV5-4|TRBJ2-7|-
TGTGCCAGCAGCTTGGAAGGCAGGGCCCAATCCCGGGAGCAGTACTTC
CASSLEGRAQSREQYF
>-|TRBV7-7|TRBJ2-2|-
TGTGCTAGCAGCCACCCGTGGACGCCCGGGGAGCTGTTTTTT
CASSHPWTPGELFF
>-|TRBV28|TRBJ2-7|-
TGTGCCAGCAGCCGCACATCCGGCTCCTACGAGCAGTACTTC
CASSRTSGSYEQYF
>-|TRBV27|TRBJ1-2|-
TGTGCCAGCAAACAGGGATCCTTAACCAACTATGGCTACACCTTC
CASKQGSLTNYGYTF
>TRBD1|TRBV5-1|TRBJ2-7|-
TGCGCCAGCAGCTGGACAGGGGGCACCTCCTACGAGCAGTACTTC
CASSWTGGTSYEQYF
>-|TRBV21-1|TRBJ2-7|-
TGTGCCAGCAGCCCTGGAGGGACAGGGCCCTACGAGCAGTACTTC
CASSPGGTGPYEQYF
>TRBD2|TRBV5-4|TRBJ2-3|once
TGTGCCAGCAGCTTGGTCGCAGCGGGAGGGCCAAGCACAGATACGCAGTATTTT
CASSLVAAGGPSTDTQYF
>-|TRBV5-6|TRBJ1-1|-
TGTGCCAGCAGCCGGGCGGGACACACGAACACTGAAGCTTTCTTT
CASSRAGHTNTEAFF
>-|TRBV7-2|TRBJ2-3|-
TGTGCCAGCAGCCGCGCTACGCAGTCCACTTACACAGATACGCAGTATTTT
CASSRATQSTYTDTQYF
>TRBD1|TRBV6-1|TRBJ2-2|-
TGTGCCAGCACGGGCAGGGGGCTCCTCGGGGAGCTGTTTTTT
CASTGRGLLGELFF
>TRBD2|TRBV29-1|TRBJ2-7|-
TGCAGCGTTGCGGGACTAGCGGGGCTCTACGAGCAGTACTTC
CSVAGLAGLYEQYF
>-|TRBV5-1|TRBJ2-2|few
TGCGCCAGCAGCTTGGTCGGGAGCGACACCGGGGAGCTGTTTTTT
CASSLVGSDTGELFF
>-|TRBV28|TRBJ1-4|few
TGTGCCAGCAGACAGGGACGCCATGAAAAACTGTTTTTT
CASRQGRHEKLFF
>TRBD1|TRBV5-1|TRBJ1-4|once
TGCGCCAGCAGCTGGGGGACAGGGAAGGAGGGAGAAAAACTGTTTTTT
CASSWGTGKEGEKLFF
>TRBD1|TRBV7-2|TRBJ1-1|-
TGTGCCAGCAGACTTGGCGGAACAGGGGGCGGAAACACTGAAGCTTTCTTT
CASRLGGTGGGNTEAFF
>-|TRBV5-1|TRBJ2-1|-
TGCGCCAGCAGCCCCGACAGCTACAATGAGCAGTTCTTC
CASSPDSYNEQFF
>-|TRBV10-3|TRBJ1-2|many
TGTGCCATCAGTGATTACAGGGCAGGGGACGGCTACACCTTC
CAISDYRAGDGYTF
>-|TRBV30|TRBJ2-7|once
TGTGCCTGGAGAGGTCATAGGGGCGGGAACGAGCAGTACTTC
CAWRGHRGGNEQYF
>TRBD2|TRBV7-2|TRBJ2-1|-
TGTGCCAGCATACCGGGACTAGCGGTACATGAGCAGTTCTTC
CASIPGLAVHEQFF
>TRBD1|TRBV14|TRBJ2-7|many
TGTGCCAGCAGCCCTTGGACAGGGGGATACGAGCAGTACTTC
CASSPWTGGYEQYF
>-|TRBV6-6|TRBJ1-1|once
TGTGCCAGCAGTTTTCCCTTTTCAATGAACACTGAAGCTTTCTTT
CASSFPFSMNTEAFF
>-|TRBV7-2|TRBJ2-3|-
TGTGCCAGCAGCTTGCCTTCAGGGTATACGCAGTATTTT
CASSLPSGYTQYF
>TRBD1|TRBV29-1|TRBJ2-7|-
TGCAGCGTTGAAGCGGGACAGCTCTCCGAGCAGTACTTC
CSVEAGQLSEQYF
>TRBD2|TRBV7-2|TRBJ2-3|-
TGTGCCAGCAGCGCCCGGGGGGGCACCACAGATACGCAGTATTTT
CASSARGGTTDTQYF
>-|TRBV2|TRBJ2-3|few
TGTGCCAGCGGGGGAGACACAGATACGCAGTATTTT
CASGGDTDTQYF
>-|TRBV28|TRBJ1-5|-
TGTGCCAGCAGCCGGACAGTTAGCAATCAGCCCCAGCATTTT
CASSRTVSNQPQHF
>TRBD1|TRBV18|TRBJ2-7|-
TGTGCCAGCTCATCCGGACAGGGTAGGGCGTACTTC
CASSSGQGRAYF